One T cell receptor (beta chain) is described in this entry. This CDR3 comprises 13 residues. Trimming at V came to 8 bases and at J to 7 bases, leaving 6 bases not matched to a gene. Germline V gives CDR1 SGHTA, CDR2 FQGNSA. Starting 14 to 28 days after autologous transplant, ipilimumab 1 mg/kg was given. Dosing: nivolumab 3 mg/kg IV, weeks 1, 4, 7, 10, then every two weeks to week 26. These data are taken from a study of ipilimumab plus nivolumab after autologous stem cell transplantation. Across the study: Median doses per patient: a few ipilimumab, 8 or 9 nivolumab.

Generated by immunoSEQ multiplex PCR, the TCRdb table keeps only in-frame clones and is missing some. The sample includes around 20,000 clones, 77% of them seen just once. The starting material was PBMCs, obtained in a trial of ipilimumab plus nivolumab as post-transplant consolidation. The receptor's source is a male donor with diffuse large B-cell lymphoma. This rearrangement joins TRBV7-2 to TRBJ2-2; 8 positions agree with TRBD1. The CDR3 is CASGRGQGGELFF. CDR3 nucleotides: TGTGCCAGCGGCAGGGGGCAGGGCGGGGAGCTGTTTTTT.